This record covers a single T cell receptor (beta chain). Its antigen is not known. These data are taken from a study of cytomegalovirus exposure and HLA in healthy donors. Study outcomes and limitations: Cytomegalovirus status was reportedly diagnosed by the classifier with high sensitivity and specificity. Certain sequence variants were highly shared and formed a cluster, and this cluster was likely a sequencing artifact. A reported reduction in N-insertions relative to the roughly 670-donor mean was seen in an Asian-associated ancestry cluster in a later analysis. In a later analysis, DRB1 alleles had the most associated TCRs; HLA-C alleles the fewest.

In the PCR, 60 Vbeta and 13 Jbeta primers were used. The protocol was immunoSEQ multiplex PCR, while the TCRdb copy is restricted to in-frame clones and leaves out a portion. The sample lists almost 90,000 clones, approximately 81% occurring once. The V and J ends lost 5 bases and 1 base respectively, with 14 bases between them. CDR3 length: 15 amino acids. Germline V gene lookup returns CDR1 SEHNR and CDR2 FQNEAQ (reference sequence). The source material was PBMCs. The rearrangement links TRBV7-9 to TRBJ1-1, with TRBD1 as a possible D gene (6 bases). This receptor was taken from a man aged 35 to 55 in good health and CMV-seropositive. The CDR3: CASSVGQTENTEAFF. The DNA of the CDR3 is TGTGCCAGCAGCGTCGGACAGACGGAGAACACTGAAGCTTTCTTT. Full variable domain (outside the CDR3, taken from reference TRBV7-9 and TRBJ1-1): DTGVSQNPRHKITKRGQNVTFRCDPISEHNRLYWYRQTLGQGPEFLTYFQNEAQLEKSRLLSDRFSAERPKGSFSTLEIQRTEQGDSAMYLCASSVGQTENTEAFFGQGTRLTVV.